This TCR beta chain was recovered during a study of monozygotic twins with inflammatory bowel disease (dated by TCRdb to the late 2010s). Broadly, across the study: A total of some 30 monozygotic twin pairs were included in the full study, comprising nine German pairs (four IBD-concordant, five IBD-discordant) and 19 IBD-discordant Danish pairs. Within discordant pairs, disease-associated traits were sought mainly by comparing IBD patients with their genetically identical healthy co-twins. Each individual had, on average, about 151 000 unique TCRalpha sequences and 181 000 unique TCRbeta sequences available for analysis. The full study reports these points: The results gave no support for a single strong signal or clonotype linked to IBD. IBD patients had lower TCRbeta repertoire diversity, measured by the inverse Simpson index, than their healthy co-twins. Because patients received different immunosuppressive treatments, the repertoires may have picked up extra background noise and variability between individuals. Repertoire similarity did not differ between concordant and discordant twins, which could be due to limited statistical power. Compared with healthy twins, IBD patients shared fewer clonotypes with other individuals, and the difference was most pronounced in patients with signs of disease activity. The analysis was unable to tell different T cell subtypes apart.

Library method: 5' RACE. For each TCR library, about 4,000 ng of total RNA was used. For each sample, cDNA synthesis was carried out in eight separate reactions using SMARTScribe reverse transcriptase. During cDNA synthesis, template switching was used to introduce unique molecular identifiers that contained a 6-nucleotide sample barcode. TCRalpha and TCRbeta cDNA was amplified by two nested PCRs of roughly 16 and 10 cycles, with bead purification after each PCR. Before amplification, cDNA was treated with uracil DNA-glycosylase and purified using the QIAquick PCR purification kit. The second PCR added Illumina TruSeq-compatible adapters along with sample-specific barcodes. TapeStation and Qubit were used to check library quality and concentration, and roughly 4.9 ng of each library was pooled. Sequencing of pooled libraries was carried out on an Illumina HiSeq2500 single-index Rapid Run using 2 x 100 bp reads and custom sequencing primers. Per the original workflow: PCR and sequencing errors were corrected by UMI-based consensus assembly using MiGEC version 1.2.6. V(D)J alignment, clonotype assembly and CDR3 extraction were performed with MiXCR version 2.1.1. Normalisation of gene usage, clonotype sharing and MAIT/NKT TCR abundance was achieved by analysing the top 1000, 10 000 and 20 000 clonotypes per sample. After downsampling to 27 000 UMIs, diversity was calculated as the inverse Simpson index using the vegan R package. Paired Mann-Whitney U tests were applied to discordant twin pairs, and Benjamini-Hochberg correction was used for multiple testing. The reads underwent TCRdb reprocessing, giving one record for each CDR3 protein sequence and no DNA. These V and J calls are TCRdb output, not the study's own analysis. The table for this sample lists 160,000 or so distinct CDR3 sequences. The ten largest account for 2.4% of the sample.

From each donor, a roughly 2.3 ml peripheral blood sample was collected into PAXgene tubes and stored at -80 degrees C. Without any T cell sorting, total RNA was extracted from whole blood using the PAXgene blood miRNA kit on an automated QIAcube. Peripheral blood from monozygotic twin pairs concordant or discordant for inflammatory bowel disease was subjected to deep TCRalpha and TCRbeta repertoire profiling with unique molecular barcoding. Smoking habits were recorded for all twin pairs, with individuals classified as current, former or never smokers. Turning to this clonotype: The antigen it recognizes is unknown.

The germline V gene specifies SGHRS as CDR1 and YFSETQ as CDR2. From its cysteine to its phenylalanine, the CDR3 spans 15 amino acids. The protein alone is recorded here. Rearrangement joined TRBV5-1 to TRBJ2-7; TCRdb designates TRBD1, a call that cannot be tested without DNA. The sequenced material came from blood. The sequence was obtained from a human donor with ulcerative colitis or Crohn's disease, or a healthy co-twin of an affected twin (not recorded which). This receptor has the CDR3 CASSVYGGPNYEQYF.